This T cell receptor (beta chain) derives from a study of T cells in Graves' hyperthyroidism and ophthalmopathy. Study-wide results and caveats: Median prediction lead before ophthalmopathy onset was roughly 6 months with the model.

To note about this clonotype: Its antigen is currently unknown.

Investigators excluded patients with uncontrolled infection, other autoimmune disease, pregnancy or lactation. Fresh peripheral blood, around 9.5 ml, yielded the PBMCs. Amplification yielded TCR beta CDR3 regions, with RNA transcripts as the source. With the HTBI primer set, the TCR CDR3 went through a first round of RT-PCR. TCRdb recomputed calls from the multiplex PCR reads with MiXCR, one row per CDR3 protein. The top ten hold approximately 30% of the sample, which has 240,000 or so distinct CDR3 sequences, about 15% seen once. The sequencing input was blood. This clonotype originated in a woman younger than 30 with Graves' ophthalmopathy.

CDR3 protein: CAISGTSGIPPKNIQYF. The CDR3 DNA follows: TGTGCCATCAGTGGGACTAGCGGGATCCCGCCCAAAAACATTCAGTACTTC. The chain carries TRBV10-3 and TRBJ2-4; 12 bases are a match to TRBD2. Germline values: CDR1 ENHRY, CDR2 SYGVKD. Trimming removed 4 bases from V and 2 bases from J; junction bases left unmatched: 6. This CDR3 region has 17 residues.